This is a list of T cell receptor beta chains from one sample in a study of CD8 T cells in Susac syndrome. TCRdb reprocessed the immunoSEQ multiplex PCR reads via MiXCR and lists one record per CDR3 protein. Of around 110,000 distinct CDR3 sequences in the sample, roughly 95% were seen once. The sample taken for sequencing was CD4+ T cells from PBMCs. These TCRs come from a human donor with Susac syndrome. CDR3s include the opening cysteine and the closing phenylalanine or tryptophan. The order of the fields is CDR3 DNA, CDR3 protein, V gene, clone size, D gene, J gene, CDR3 length. D genes are given only for firm matches. Clone size is given for some rows only: seen once, a few or many times, or a class if the clone is expanded.

TGTGCCAGCAGTTATGACGGGGTGCAAGAGACCCAGTACTTC | CASSYDGVQETQYF | TRBV6-2/TRBV6-3 | NA | NA | TRBJ2-5 | 14
TGTGCCAGTACTCTCGGGGCTAGCGGGTGGGGGAATGAGCAGTTCTTC | CASTLGASGWGNEQFF | TRBV19 | NA | TRBD2 | TRBJ2-1 | 16
TGTGCCAGCAGCGCTGCCCTTCGACAGGGGAACACTGAAGCTTTCTTT | CASSAALRQGNTEAFF | TRBV9 | NA | TRBD1 | TRBJ1-1 | 16
TGTGCCAGCAGCCAAACAGGGTTTGGAGATCAGCCCCAGCATTTT | CASSQTGFGDQPQHF | TRBV4-2 | NA | NA | TRBJ1-5 | 15
TGCGCCAGCAGCTTGGTCCAGTTTCTTGGCACAGATACGCAGTATTTT | CASSLVQFLGTDTQYF | TRBV5-1 | NA | NA | TRBJ2-3 | 16
TGTGCCAGCAGTGAGACGGGGGCTAGCGGGCCGATCAATGAGCAGTTCTTC | CASSETGASGPINEQFF | TRBV2 | NA | TRBD2 | TRBJ2-1 | 17
TGTGCCAGTAGTATAGAGCTGAATCAGCCCCAGCATTTT | CASSIELNQPQHF | TRBV19 | once | NA | TRBJ1-5 | 13
TGTGCCAGCAGTCGGACTAGCGGGGGGGGCTACGAGCAGTACTTC | CASSRTSGGGYEQYF | TRBV7-2 | once | TRBD2 | TRBJ2-7 | 15
TGTGCCTGGAGTCGCCCGGGCTCCACAGATACGCAGTATTTT | CAWSRPGSTDTQYF | TRBV30 | NA | NA | TRBJ2-3 | 14
TGTGCCAGCACCGTACTAGCGGCAACCTACAATGAGCAGTTCTTC | CASTVLAATYNEQFF | TRBV11-1 | NA | TRBD2 | TRBJ2-1 | 15
TGCAGTGCTCGAAAAGTTCTTGCTTTAGAGCAGTACTTC | CSARKVLALEQYF | TRBV20-1 | NA | NA | TRBJ2-7 | 13
TGTGCCAGCAGTGAACTAATCCACGGCTACGAGCAGTACTTC | CASSELIHGYEQYF | TRBV6-1 | NA | NA | TRBJ2-7 | 14
TGTGCCAGCAGCTTAGAACCGACAGCTTCAAACTATGGCTACACCTTC | CASSLEPTASNYGYTF | TRBV11-2 | NA | NA | TRBJ1-2 | 16
TGCAGCGTTGAACGGGGTAGCACAGATACGCAGTATTTT | CSVERGSTDTQYF | TRBV29-1 | NA | NA | TRBJ2-3 | 13
TGTGCCATCAGTGATGTCAGTAATAGTGAGCAGTTCTTC | CAISDVSNSEQFF | TRBV10-3 | NA | NA | TRBJ2-1 | 13
TGCAGTGCTAGAGCTGGAAGCTCTGGGGCCAACGTCCTGACTTTC | CSARAGSSGANVLTF | TRBV20-1 | NA | NA | TRBJ2-6 | 15
TGTGCCAGCAGTAAATTGGCGGGGCGGGGCACTGAAGCTTTCTTT | CASSKLAGRGTEAFF | TRBV7-9 | NA | NA | TRBJ1-1 | 15
TGTGCCAGCAGTGAGGAAGCGGGATCTTTACGGGGGCAGTTCTTC | CASSEEAGSLRGQFF | TRBV2 | once | TRBD2 | TRBJ2-1 | 15
TGTGCCAGCAGCCAAGGGACGCGCCGTGCCGACGCTTTCTTT | CASSQGTRRADAFF | TRBV3-1 | once | NA | TRBJ1-1 | 14
TGTGCCAGCAGAACCGCCCTCAAGGGCAATCAGCCCCAGCATTTT | CASRTALKGNQPQHF | TRBV6-5 | NA | NA | TRBJ1-5 | 15
TGTGCCAGCAGTTTTCCTAGCGGGAGCAACATTCAGTACTTC | CASSFPSGSNIQYF | TRBV28 | once | TRBD2 | TRBJ2-4 | 14
TGCAGTGCTAGAGATCTAAGGAACACCGGGGAGCTGTTTTTT | CSARDLRNTGELFF | TRBV20-1 | NA | NA | TRBJ2-2 | 14
TGCGCCAGCAGCTTAAGCGGGGTCTCCTACGAGCAGTACTTC | CASSLSGVSYEQYF | TRBV5-1 | NA | TRBD2 | TRBJ2-7 | 14
TGTGCCAGCAGTTCGAGGTTCTATGGCTACACCTTC | CASSSRFYGYTF | TRBV6-5 | few | NA | TRBJ1-2 | 12